The entry that follows covers one T cell receptor (beta chain) sequence. No antigen is known for it. No qualities accompany the bases; no much larger clone lies one base away. TCR beta CDR3 regions were amplified from RNA transcripts. The TCR CDR3 was subjected to a first round of RT-PCR using the HTBI primer set and the Qiagen OneStep RT-PCR kit. A second multiplex PCR round built the libraries, followed by size selection and purification. The libraries were sequenced on an Illumina HiSeq2000 using paired-end 100 bp reads. The original pipeline was this. SOAPnuke was used to process the raw data, throwing out any read that contained adapters or uncalled bases, had a mean Phred below 15, or lacked an exact constant-primer or identifier match. COPE v1.2.5 was used to merge high-quality paired reads, and clonotypes were defined as unique nucleotide sequences. Clonotypes were aligned to IMGT TRBV, TRBD and TRBJ reference segments using MiTCR v1.1. The analysis was restricted to V-J combinations with a frequency above 0.0001, which together covered 99.2% of the repertoires. The TCS score was defined as the ratio of F50 (clonal expansion) to E x V (chaos), calculated using BLOSUM62-based TCRdist between CDR3 peptides within each V-J. Welch's t-statistics and random forest reduced around 550 V-J features to 10 to 15, which were used in a naive Bayes classifier (R e1071). In TCRdb, the public reads were trimmed at Q25 with fastp and aligned with MiXCR, with productive beta chains retained. Each CDR3 protein appears once, grouped with its most common genes and DNA. TCRdb's processing, not the study's, gives the V and J calls here. This sample has nearly 600,000 distinct CDR3 sequences in its table, and 12% to 15% of those were observed once. The ten largest clones take up 7% to 9% of the sample.

The entry originates in a study of T cells in Graves' hyperthyroidism and ophthalmopathy (dated by TCRdb to between 2018 and 2021). Study-level background: Peripheral blood was collected at initial diagnosis, before any treatment. The 100 discovery patients were randomly split 7:3 into training and test sets. According to the paper, TCR Vbeta CDR3 sequencing was carried out on 135 peripheral blood samples, which came from more than 40 ophthalmopathy, under 85 hyperthyroidism and roughly 17 progressor patients. To identify distinguishing TCR V-J signatures, a discovery cohort of around 100 patients was used, comprising 43 with Graves' ophthalmopathy and 57 with stable Graves' hyperthyroidism. Once sampling was done, hyperthyroidism patients were given methimazole at a starting dose of 30 mg daily, whereas ophthalmopathy patients were given high-dose intravenous methylprednisolone. In more than 5 Graves' hyperthyroidism patients, the study also compared T-cell repertoires from thyroid tissue with T-cell repertoires from blood. Prospective prediction of ophthalmopathy was tested in an independent validation cohort consisting of some 20 hyperthyroidism patients and 15 to 17 patients who later progressed to ophthalmopathy.

Results the study describes overall, beyond this receptor: A model built on a 13 V-J signature distinguished ophthalmopathy from stable hyperthyroidism, reaching approximately 89% sensitivity and 81% to 83% specificity in cross-validation and 80%/75% in testing. In validation, progression to ophthalmopathy was predicted by the model with 65% to 71% sensitivity and around 75% specificity, a median of about 6.4 months before onset. Most expanded thyroid clonotypes (frequency above 0.001) were also found in blood, which suggests that blood repertoires may mirror thyroid immune responses. No statistical method was used to fix the sample size in advance, and group allocation was not hidden from the investigators.

Ophthalmopathy patients had moderately to severely active disease, with a Clinical Activity Score of 3 or more, a NOSPECS grade of 4 or more, and a disease duration of less than 3 months. Exclusion was applied to patients with uncontrolled infections, other autoimmune diseases, pregnancy or lactation. Diagnoses were based on clinical symptoms, serum thyroxine and TRAb, thyroid ultrasound and orbital computed tomography. Ficoll-Paque density gradient centrifugation was used to isolate PBMCs from approximately 10 ml of fresh peripheral blood. Trizol reagent was used to extract total RNA, and RNA quality was then checked on an Agilent 2100 Bioanalyzer. The TCR comes from a woman aged 18-29 years with Graves' ophthalmopathy. Source material: blood.

CDR3 protein: CSAGDSSEAFF. The nucleotide sequence is TGCAGTGCCGGGGATAGTAGTGAAGCTTTCTTT. The sequence links TRBV20-1 to TRBJ1-1, with the D segment identity uncertain. CDR1 DFQATT and CDR2 SNEGSKA were looked up in the germline V gene (reference sequence). Counted from cysteine to phenylalanine, this CDR3 has 11 amino acids. Here the CDR3 DNA is all that survives: 33 bases in frame from base 1. V lost 6 bases and J lost 7 bases; the stretch between them is 12 bases long.